A single sample gave rise to the 4 T cell receptor beta chains below, sequenced in a study of blood T cell repertoires in COVID-19. Assay used: immunoSEQ multiplex PCR; TCRdb lists only in-frame clones, some missing. The sample shows 120,000 or so clones, around 89% of them seen only once. Input material: peripheral blood. The receptors originated from a man aged 45 to 65 with acute or convalescent COVID-19.

J is TRBJ1-2 and V is TRBV5-1; D is unclear. V was trimmed by 3 bases and J by 1 base, leaving 19 bases between them. The CDR3 is 17 amino acids. CDR1 and CDR2 (germline): SGHRS, YFSETQ. The CDR3 bases are TGCGCCAGCAGCTCCCCGATCGGGGTGACTGGTAACTATGGCTACACCTTC. Protein product: CASSSPIGVTGNYGYTF.

The CDR3 protein is CASSRRANYGYTF. The CDR3 DNA follows: TGTGCCAGCAGCCGTAGAGCTAACTATGGCTACACCTTC. V and J are TRBV5-4 and TRBJ1-2, with unresolved D. The CDR3 is 13 amino acids. Germline V gene data show CDR1 as SGHNT and CDR2 as YYREEE (reference sequence). Trimming took off 4 bases at V and 0 bases at J, with 7 bases between the two ends.

This clone was found once. This sample also contains other DNA sequences that code for the same CDR3. V and J are TRBV19 and TRBJ2-7; 10 positions match TRBD1. The J segment lost 4 bases and the V segment lost 4 bases, leaving 1 base of the junction unmatched. CDR3 size: 13 residues. Germline loops: CDR1 LNHDA, CDR2 SQIVND (reference sequence). In DNA, the CDR3 is TGTGCCAGTAGTAGGGACAGGGGTTACGAGCAGTACTTC. Protein: CASSRDRGYEQYF.

This clone showed up just a few times. The chain recombines TRBV7-9 with TRBJ1-2; D perhaps matches TRBD1 (5 bases). This CDR3 contains 13 residues. Germline-derived CDR1 and CDR2 are SEHNR and FQNEAQ (reference sequence). With 5 bases removed from V and 8 bases from J, the gap between germline ends came to 15 bases. The chain's CDR3 is CASSPTQVFGYTF. In DNA, the CDR3 is TGTGCCAGCAGCCCGACACAGGTCTTCGGCTACACCTTC.